One and the same sample provided the 23 T cell receptor beta chains below, sequenced in a study of T cell repertoires in cytomegalovirus infection. TCRdb called the reads again in MiXCR, with one record for every CDR3 protein. The sample includes roughly 630,000 distinct CDR3 sequences, 20% to 30% of them seen just once. Sequenced sample: CD8+ T cells from PBMCs. Receptor source: a human donor in good health (CMV status not recorded). Some clones in this sample may be carry-over from other donors' samples.

This clonotype was detected many times. This sequence joins TRBV6-6 and TRBJ1-1, with TRBD1 as a possible D gene (5 bases). V was shortened by 2 bases and J by 3 bases, with 10 bases between the two germline ends. There are 14 residues in the CDR3. From germline, CDR1 is MNHNY and CDR2 SVGAGI (reference sequence). CDR3 nucleotides: TGTGCCAGCAGTTACCAAGGGGCCGACACTGAAGCTTTCTTT. This encodes CASSYQGADTEAFF.

This clonotype has only a few counts. The rearrangement links TRBV7-6 to TRBJ2-1; D is uncertain. Germline V gene data show CDR1 as SGHVS and CDR2 as FNYEAQ. There are 11 residues in the CDR3. V was clipped by 2 bases and J by 9 bases, with 5 bases between them. As DNA, the CDR3 is TGTGCCAGCAGCTTACTGCCTGAGCAGTTCTTC. Translating it yields CASSLLPEQFF.

This clonotype appeared many times. The chain uses TRBV19 and TRBJ1-1; 8 bases map to TRBD1. This CDR3 is 14 amino acids long. Germline CDR1 reads LNHDA; CDR2 reads SQIVND (reference sequence). Losses at the gene ends were 7 bases for V and 3 bases for J; bases not matched to a gene: 7. CDR3 amino acids: CASIWTGWYTEAFF. CDR3 sequence (DNA): TGTGCCAGTATTTGGACAGGGTGGTACACTGAAGCTTTCTTT.

This clonotype appeared a few times. V and J are TRBV10-3 and TRBJ2-7; unclear D gene. This CDR3 is 13 amino acids long. Trimming pared 3 bases from V and 3 bases from J, leaving 9 bases between. Germline V CDR1 and CDR2: ENHRY, SYGVKD. The CDR3 protein is CAISDVDFYEQYF. The CDR3 DNA reads TGTGCCATCAGTGACGTGGATTTCTACGAGCAGTACTTC.

This clonotype was seen just once. A much larger clone sits a single nucleotide away, making a read error possible. The chain employs TRBV6-1 and TRBJ1-5; no clear D gene. Per germline, CDR1 MNHNS and CDR2 SASEGT. This CDR3 region has 15 residues. CDR3 nucleotide sequence: TGTGCCAACAGTCGGGAAGCTTATAGCAATCAGCCCCAGCATTTT. Amino acid sequence: CANSREAYSNQPQHF.

This clonotype was seen only a few times. CDR3 loop: CAISDLQGLSSEAFF. As DNA, the CDR3 is TGTGCCATCAGTGACCTACAGGGGTTAAGCTCTGAAGCTTTCTTT. The chain has TRBV10-3 and TRBJ1-1; 7 bases line up with TRBD1. V lost 3 bases to trimming and J lost 6 bases; unmatched junction nucleotides: 10. In germline, CDR1 is ENHRY, CDR2 SYGVKD. CDR3 size: 15 residues.

This clonotype was observed many times. The chain carries TRBV7-8 and TRBJ2-7; D call uncertain. There are 13 residues in the CDR3. V lost 5 bases and J lost 2, with 10 bases in between. CDR1 and CDR2 from the germline V gene are SGHVS and FQNEAQ. CDR3: CASSVQITYEQYV. CDR3 bases: TGTGCCAGCAGCGTACAAATTACCTACGAGCAGTACGTC.

The gene calls are TRBV27 and TRBJ2-1; the D gene is possibly TRBD2 (6 bases). V was cut by 7 bases and J by 7 bases, with 20 bases left in between. The CDR3 covers 15 residues. Per germline, CDR1 MNHEY and CDR2 SMNVEV (reference sequence). The CDR3 sequence: CASTPMGGMSNEQFF. CDR3 bases: TGTGCCAGCACCCCCATGGGGGGAATGAGTAATGAGCAGTTCTTC.

The chain recombines TRBV7-6 with TRBJ2-2, with a tentative D call TRBD1 (6 bases). V lost 5 bases, J lost 6 bases, and 10 bases lay in between. CDR3 length: 13 residues. Germline V gives CDR1 SGHVS, CDR2 FNYEAQ. The CDR3 DNA reads as TGTGCCAGCAGCCGAGGGGGTTCCGGGGAGCTGTTTTTT. Amino acids: CASSRGGSGELFF. Using reference TRBV7-6 and TRBJ2-2 for the parts outside the CDR3, the full variable domain is GAGVSQSPRYKVTKRGQDVALRCDPISGHVSLYWYRQALGQGPEFLTYFNYEAQQDKSGLPNDRFSAERPEGSISTLTIQRTEQRDSAMYRCASSRGGSGELFFGEGSRLTVL.

In this sample, this clonotype turned up a few times. This sequence joins TRBV28 and TRBJ2-7; TRBD1 might be the D (5 bases). Germline lookup yields CDR1 MDHEN and CDR2 SYDVKM. V lost 3 bases and J 2 bases, leaving 17 bases between the germline ends. This CDR3 has 16 residues. The chain's CDR3 is CASSFGRQGDPYEQYV. The CDR3 DNA is TGTGCCAGCAGTTTCGGTAGGCAGGGCGATCCCTACGAGCAGTACGTC.

This clonotype was counted ten times or more. The CDR3 DNA is TGTGCCAGCAGCGCATTGGGGGTTGGCGAGCAGTACTTC. This encodes CASSALGVGEQYF. This chain uses TRBV7-2 with TRBJ2-7, with D perhaps given as TRBD1 or TRBD2 (5 bases each). Germline V lookup: CDR1 SGHTA, CDR2 FQGNSA. Trimming left V 5 bases short and J 6 bases short, with 14 bases between. This CDR3 region has 13 residues.

This clonotype was detected many times. The chain joins TRBV7-2 to TRBJ2-3; the D gene is possibly TRBD1 (6 bases). The CDR3 has 15 residues. CDR1 is SGHTA, CDR2 FQGNSA, per germline. Trimming pared 5 bases from V and 2 bases from J, leaving 14 bases between. CDR3 sequence (DNA): TGTGCCAGCAGCCCAGGGGCATTGACCACAGATACGCAGTATTTT. It yields the protein CASSPGALTTDTQYF.

The CDR3 protein is CASSPGTDPDTQYF. The CDR3 nucleotides read TGCGCCAGCAGCCCGGGAACGGACCCAGATACGCAGTATTTT. The rearrangement uses TRBV4-1 and TRBJ2-3; a weak D match, TRBD2 (5 bases). The germline gives CDR1 MGHRA, CDR2 YSYEKL. CDR3 length equals 14 residues. Trimming removed 4 bases from V and 4 bases from J, with 12 bases in between.

This clonotype turned up a few times. This sequence joins TRBV5-1 and TRBJ2-1; no definite D call. From germline, CDR1 is SGHRS and CDR2 YFSETQ. The CDR3 has 12 residues. V lost 5 bases and J 5 bases, leaving 8 bases between the germline ends. The CDR3 sequence is CASRAADNEQFF. Written as DNA, the CDR3 is TGCGCCAGCAGGGCTGCTGACAATGAGCAGTTCTTC. The entire variable domain, with the rest obtained from reference TRBV5-1 and TRBJ2-1, is as follows: KAGVTQTPRYLIKTRGQQVTLSCSPISGHRSVSWYQQTPGQGLQFLFEYFSETQRNKGNFPGRFSGRQFSNSRSEMNVSTLELGDSALYLCASRAADNEQFFGPGTRLTVL.

The chain is built from TRBV5-4 and TRBJ2-1, with 9 bases lining up with TRBD2. The CDR3 spans 15 residues. Germline V gene sequence: CDR1 SGHNT, CDR2 YYREEE (reference sequence). After removal of 0 bases from V and 9 bases from J, the junction contained 7 bases not matched to a gene. The CDR3 coding sequence is TGTGCCAGCAGCTTGGGGGCGGGGGGGCGCACTGAGCAGTTCTTC. It specifies CASSLGAGGRTEQFF.

The sample holds many counts of this clonotype. The gene calls are TRBV12-3 or TRBV12-4 and TRBJ1-2, with D uncertain. This CDR3 has 12 residues. Between the trimmed V and J ends, which lost 1 base and 12 bases, there was a span of 12 bases. The CDR3 DNA follows: TGTGCCAGCAGTTTAGGGACGGCTCGCAACACCTTC. It translates to CASSLGTARNTF.

The chain employs TRBV6-5 and TRBJ1-1, with unresolved D. The CDR3 sequence is 14 residues long. Deletions cut 6 bases from V and 1 base from J, with 12 bases between. Germline V gives CDR1 MNHEY, CDR2 SVGAGI. The CDR3 DNA follows: TGTGCCAGCAGGAGTCGATGGGGGAACACTGAAGCTTTCTTT. It translates to CASRSRWGNTEAFF.

About this clonotype itself: The junction does not match germline at one end; this may be a read error. The V gene is TRBV6-6, the J gene TRBJ2-2; D might be TRBD1 or TRBD2, each matching 6 bases. The CDR3 has 17 residues. Per the germline V gene, CDR1 is MNHNY and CDR2 is SVGAGI (reference sequence). CDR3 in amino acids: CASSPPLGTRDTGELVF. In nucleotides, the CDR3 is TGTGCCAGCAGTCCTCCCCTGGGGACTCGGGACACCGGGGAGCTGGTTTTT.

This clonotype was picked up many times. The chain has TRBV12-3 or TRBV12-4 and TRBJ2-5; no firm D call. V was cut by 1 base and J by 3 bases, with 6 bases left in between. The CDR3 covers 13 residues. CDR3 sequence: CASSLGGEETQYF. DNA of the CDR3: TGTGCCAGCAGTTTAGGTGGGGAAGAGACCCAGTACTTC.

The sample holds many counts of this clonotype. J is TRBJ1-1 and V is TRBV7-2; maybe TRBD1 (5 bases). CDR1 and CDR2 from the germline V gene are SGHTA and FQGNSA. The germline V and J ends were trimmed by 5 bases and 5 bases, with 12 bases remaining between them. CDR3 size: 13 residues. The CDR3 is CASSPQGGTEAFF. In nucleotides, the CDR3 is TGTGCCAGCAGCCCGCAGGGAGGAACTGAAGCTTTCTTT.

This clonotype was observed a handful of times. This chain joins TRBV7-8 and TRBJ2-1; TRBD2 matches at 12 bases. The germline CDR1 and CDR2 sequences are SGHVS and FQNEAQ. Trimming cost V 8 bases and J 9 bases; bases outside gene matches: 2. The CDR3 spans 12 residues. The CDR3 loop is CASGLAGSEQFF. The CDR3 bases are TGTGCCAGCGGACTAGCGGGAAGTGAGCAGTTCTTC.

This clonotype was recorded at least ten times. V gene TRBV7-2 combines with J gene TRBJ1-3; 9 bases fit TRBD1. There are 12 residues in the CDR3. V dropped 7 bases and J dropped 9; count of bases not matched to a gene: 4. Germline assignment: CDR1 SGHTA and CDR2 FQGNSA. This CDR3 is CASTDRGSTIYF. The CDR3 DNA follows: TGTGCCAGCACCGACAGGGGGAGCACCATATATTTT.

This clonotype was recorded at least ten times. The chain employs TRBV7-9 and TRBJ2-3; perhaps TRBD2 as D (7 bases). V lost 0 bases and J 4 bases, leaving 11 bases between the germline ends. CDR1 and CDR2 from the germline V gene are SEHNR and FQNEAQ (reference sequence). The CDR3 extends over 15 amino acids. This CDR3 reads CASSLAAGAPDTQYF. CDR3 DNA sequence: TGTGCCAGCAGCTTAGCCGCGGGGGCGCCAGATACGCAGTATTTT.